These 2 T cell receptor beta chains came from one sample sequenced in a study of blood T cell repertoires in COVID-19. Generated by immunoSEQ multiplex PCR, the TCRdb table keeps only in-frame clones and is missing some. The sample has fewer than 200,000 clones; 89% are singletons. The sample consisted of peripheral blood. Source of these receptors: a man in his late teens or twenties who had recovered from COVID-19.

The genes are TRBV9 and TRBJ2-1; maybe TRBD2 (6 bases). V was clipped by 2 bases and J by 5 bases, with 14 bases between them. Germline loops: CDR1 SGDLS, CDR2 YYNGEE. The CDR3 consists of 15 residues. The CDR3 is CASSVDSGLNNEQFF. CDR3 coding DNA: TGTGCCAGCAGCGTCGACAGCGGGTTAAACAATGAGCAGTTCTTC.

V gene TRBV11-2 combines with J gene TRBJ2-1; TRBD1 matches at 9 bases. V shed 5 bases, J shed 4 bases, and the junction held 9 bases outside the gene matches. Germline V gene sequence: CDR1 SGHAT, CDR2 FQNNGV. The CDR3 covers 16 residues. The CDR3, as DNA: TGTGCCAGCAGCCCGCTTGACAGGGGGTATTACAATGAGCAGTTCTTC. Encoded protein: CASSPLDRGYYNEQFF. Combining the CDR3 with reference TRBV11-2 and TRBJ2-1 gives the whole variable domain EAGVAQSPRYKIIEKRQSVAFWCNPISGHATLYWYQQILGQGPKLLIQFQNNGVVDDSQLPKDRFSAERLKGVDSTLKIQPAKLEDSAVYLCASSPLDRGYYNEQFFGPGTRLTVL.